These T cell receptor beta chains were read from a single sample in a study of blood T cell repertoires in COVID-19. Clones were read by immunoSEQ multiplex PCR, and TCRdb kept only the in-frame ones, dropping some. This table holds about 220,000 clones, roughly 85% found once. The sequenced sample consisted of PBMCs or T cells enriched from blood (not recorded which). These receptor sequences come from a woman in her forties or fifties who had been exposed to COVID-19. The CDR3 runs from the conserved cysteine through the conserved F or W. The D gene is left open where the match is weak. Size tells how often a clone was seen (once, few, many) or the class of an expanded clone, and some rows leave it out.

TRBV13 | - | TRBD1 | CASSLGGQGDNEQFF
TRBV5-6 | - | - | CASSLFTVFYGYTF
TRBV6-5 | - | TRBD1 | CASTRDREGNTEAFF
TRBV5-1 | - | - | CASSLVAGAYNEQFF
TRBV4-3 | - | - | CASSLTTGTSTDTQYF
TRBV5-1 | few | TRBD1 | CASSLEGATEAFF
TRBV11-2 | - | TRBD1 | CASSPPLRTGDGRGQYF
TRBV6-2/TRBV6-3 | - | - | CASSAYRDTEAFF
TRBV6-4 | - | - | CASSSSGGENTEAFF
TRBV6-7 | - | - | CASERTEGYNEQFF
TRBV5-1 | - | - | CASSQDNGAYGYTF
TRBV19 | once | - | CASTPLGGGRRGQETQYF
TRBV10-1 | - | - | CASRETSEDF
TRBV3-1/TRBV3-2 | - | - | CASSLRPSADTQYF
TRBV2 | few | TRBD1 | CASSENGQGAFGTEAFF
TRBV7-6 | - | TRBD2 | CASSLRSGGNTGELFF
TRBV5-8 | - | - | CASSPLWVGGGYTF
TRBV19 | - | TRBD1 | CASSRRTGDQPQHF
TRBV28 | - | - | CASSLQSNYGYTF
TRBV29-1 | - | - | CSVAVVSSYNEQFF
TRBV4-1 | - | - | CASSQGGQWTEAFF
TRBV9 | - | TRBD2 | CASSVDAGGTDTQYF
TRBV18 | - | - | CASSPGRGQPQHF
TRBV19 | - | - | CASNHWGGNQPQHF
TRBV4-2 | - | - | CASSQRRGALTDTQYF
TRBV5-4 | - | - | CASSSPALPSGANEQFF
TRBV7-2 | - | - | CASSRDSVSYNEQFF
TRBV5-4 | - | - | CASSWGPDEQYF
TRBV12-3/TRBV12-4 | - | - | CASSRAGSEAFF
TRBV21-1 | few | - | CASIWGADFRDLITSYEQYF
TRBV12-3/TRBV12-4 | few | - | CASVKGVTGEAFF
TRBV7-8 | - | - | CASSPTVQRGEKLFF
TRBV7-6 | once | - | CASSLGNRDLGDTQYF